Listed below are T cell receptor beta chains from one sample, sequenced in a study of blood T cell repertoires in COVID-19. Clones were sequenced by immunoSEQ multiplex PCR, and TCRdb holds only the in-frame ones, with some missing. The sample consists of under 150,000 clones, almost 80% of them appearing once. Sequenced material: peripheral blood. Receptors originate from a man in his fifties or sixties with active or convalescent COVID-19. Both conserved end residues are part of each CDR3. A D gene is named only where the DNA matches it firmly. The size field is filled for only some rows; it gives once, few, many or a size class.

V gene	D gene	J gene	clone size	CDR3 DNA	CDR3 protein
TRBV7-9	TRBD1	TRBJ2-7	NA	TGTGCCAGCAGCCCCCGGACAGGGGGTCTCTACGAGCAGTACTTC	CASSPRTGGLYEQYF
TRBV7-3	TRBD1	TRBJ2-4	once	TGTGCCAGCAGCTCGACAGGGAACATTCAGTACTTC	CASSSTGNIQYF
TRBV7-2	NA	TRBJ2-5	NA	TGTGCCAGCAGCTTACTCGGGAGTGGAGAGACCCAGTACTTC	CASSLLGSGETQYF
TRBV7-3	TRBD1	TRBJ2-3	few	TGTGCCAGCAGCTCCCTAGGGGGCGAAGGCACAGATACGCAGTATTTT	CASSSLGGEGTDTQYF
TRBV19	TRBD2	TRBJ2-5	NA	TGTGCCAGTAGTAGTCTAGCGGGGGGGAGGGAGACCCAGTACTTC	CASSSLAGGRETQYF
TRBV11-1	NA	TRBJ1-2	once	TGTGCCAGCAGCCTAACAGGGACCTTTAACTATGGCTACACCTTC	CASSLTGTFNYGYTF
TRBV30	TRBD1	TRBJ2-7	few	TGTGCCTGGAGGTGGGACAGGTGGAAAGAGCAGTACTTC	CAWRWDRWKEQYF
TRBV30	NA	TRBJ1-1	NA	TGTGCCTGGACTCCTGGGGGGTTGGTCATTGTGGATGAAGCTTTCTTT	CAWTPGGLVIVDEAFF
TRBV4-1	NA	TRBJ2-5	few	TGCGCCAGCACGACTAAGCAGACGGGTTTAGATGGGACCCAGTACTTC	CASTTKQTGLDGTQYF
TRBV7-2	TRBD1	TRBJ2-5	NA	TGTGCCAGCAGCTCTGGGACAGGGGGCCAAGGGACCCAGTACTTC	CASSSGTGGQGTQYF
TRBV6-5	NA	TRBJ1-3	once	TGTGCCAGCAGACCAAGAGAATTCGGAAACACCATATATTTT	CASRPREFGNTIYF
TRBV19	NA	TRBJ2-1	NA	TGTGCCAGTAGAGGCAACTGGGCTTACAATGAGCAGTTCTTC	CASRGNWAYNEQFF
TRBV10-2	TRBD2	TRBJ2-7	NA	TGCGCCAGCTTTGCCGGGACTAGACCATACGAGCAGTACTTC	CASFAGTRPYEQYF
TRBV6-1	NA	TRBJ2-7	NA	TGTGCCAGCAGTGAAGGGGGGTGGGGAGGAGTCAGCGAGCAGTACTTC	CASSEGGWGGVSEQYF
TRBV3-1/TRBV3-2	TRBD2	TRBJ2-5	NA	TGTGCCAGCAGCCAAACTAGCGGGAGTTTACAGACCCAGTACTTC	CASSQTSGSLQTQYF